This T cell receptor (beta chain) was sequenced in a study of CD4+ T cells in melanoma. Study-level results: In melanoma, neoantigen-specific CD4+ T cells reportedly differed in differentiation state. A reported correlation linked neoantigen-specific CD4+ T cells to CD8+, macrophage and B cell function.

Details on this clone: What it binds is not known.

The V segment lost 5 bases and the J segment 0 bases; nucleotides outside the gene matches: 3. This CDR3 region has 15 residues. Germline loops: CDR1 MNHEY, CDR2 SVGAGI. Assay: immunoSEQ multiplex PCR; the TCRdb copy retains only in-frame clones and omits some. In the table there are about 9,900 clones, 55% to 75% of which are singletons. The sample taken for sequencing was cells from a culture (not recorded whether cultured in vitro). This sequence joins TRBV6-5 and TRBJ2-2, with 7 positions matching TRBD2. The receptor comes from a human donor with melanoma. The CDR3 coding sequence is TGTGCCAGCAGTCTCGGGACTACGAACACCGGGGAGCTGTTTTTT. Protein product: CASSLGTTNTGELFF.